What follows are 11 T cell receptor beta chains derived from one specimen sequenced in a study of cytomegalovirus exposure and HLA in healthy donors. 60 Vbeta and 13 Jbeta primers were used in PCR. Profiling relied on immunoSEQ multiplex PCR, and the TCRdb table lists in-frame clones only, not all of them. The sample carries some 110,000 clones, approximately 80% recorded once. The sequenced material came from PBMCs. The receptors here all came from a woman in her forties in good health and CMV-seropositive.

This chain joins TRBV19 and TRBJ2-3; TRBD2 aligns across 8 bases. The V segment lost 8 bases and the J segment 1 base; nucleotides outside the gene matches: 11. The CDR3 has 16 amino acids. Germline CDR1 and CDR2: LNHDA and SQIVND (reference sequence). The CDR3 DNA sequence: TGTGCCAGTCGACCCCTGACTAGCGTGGGCACAGATACGCAGTATTTT. This gives the protein CASRPLTSVGTDTQYF.

The chain employs TRBV7-9 and TRBJ2-7, with 7 bases aligning to TRBD1. CDR1 and CDR2 (germline): SEHNR, FQNEAQ (reference sequence). The CDR3 is 14 residues long. V lost 5 bases, J lost 2 bases, and 6 bases stayed unmatched. This CDR3 reads CASSRTGIAYEQYF. Written as DNA, the CDR3 is TGTGCCAGCAGCCGGACAGGAATAGCCTACGAGCAGTACTTC.

The chain employs TRBV7-5 and TRBJ2-1; TRBD2 was called by the table and not checked on the DNA. TRBV7-5 is annotated as a pseudogene. This CDR3 spans 12 amino acids. Here the CDR3 reads CVRSLNNNEQFF. CDR3 in DNA: TGTGTCAGAAGCCTTAATAACAATGAGCAGTTCTTC.

The chain has TRBV2 and TRBJ2-2; D may be TRBD1 (5 bases). The CDR3 is 11 amino acids. Germline CDR1 SNHLY, CDR2 FYNNEI. V lost 6 bases, J lost 6 bases, and 5 bases lay in between. CDR3 sequence reads: CASSRAGELFF. CDR3 sequence (DNA): TGTGCCAGCAGCAGGGCCGGGGAGCTGTTTTTT.

The chain has TRBV6-5 and TRBJ2-7; TRBD1 aligns across 7 bases. The CDR3 contains 13 residues. Looked up from germline, CDR1 is MNHEY and CDR2 is SVGAGI. The V gene end was trimmed by 2 bases and the J gene end by 5 bases; junction bases not matched to a gene: 3. CDR3 sequence (DNA): TGTGCCAGCAGTTACCGAGACAGGGACGAGCAGTACTTC. This translates into CASSYRDRDEQYF.

The rearrangement joins TRBV10-3 to TRBJ1-4, with 7 bases that match TRBD1. Germline CDR1 reads ENHRY; CDR2 reads SYGVKD. With 3 bases clipped from V and 8 bases from J, the junction kept 12 bases outside the gene matches. The CDR3 covers 16 residues. For the CDR3, the DNA is TGTGCCATCAGTGACGAAAGAGGGGCAGGGGGGGAAAAACTGTTTTTT. Translation gives CAISDERGAGGEKLFF.

The chain uses TRBV5-6 and TRBJ2-7; 11 positions match TRBD2. From germline, CDR1 is SGHDT and CDR2 YYEEEE. This CDR3 comprises 18 residues. J was trimmed by 6 bases and V by 3 bases; bases with no gene match: 17. The CDR3 DNA is TGTGCCAGCAGCTCGATTAAGAAGGGACGGCTAGCGGGAGGCGAGCAGTACTTC. Residues: CASSSIKKGRLAGGEQYF.

This clone was counted only a few times. This chain connects TRBV27 to TRBJ2-1; D may be TRBD2 (6 bases). Deletions cut 2 bases from V and 4 bases from J, with 18 bases between. CDR1 and CDR2 from the germline V gene are MNHEY and SMNVEV (reference sequence). The CDR3 is 17 amino acids. The CDR3 reads CASSLGLRSGGYNEQFF. The CDR3 region has the DNA TGTGCCAGCAGTTTAGGGCTCCGGAGCGGAGGGTACAATGAGCAGTTCTTC.

This chain uses TRBV6-5 with TRBJ1-2; 9 nucleotides align to TRBD1. J was trimmed by 8 bases and V by 6 bases; bases with no gene match: 4. Germline V gene data show CDR1 as MNHEY and CDR2 as SVGAGI. The CDR3 length is 12 residues. CDR3 in DNA: TGTGCCAGCAGCAAGGGACAGGGCGGCTACACCTTC. This sequence encodes CASSKGQGGYTF.

The V call is TRBV28, the J call TRBJ1-1; D is ambiguous. This CDR3 comprises 11 residues. Per the germline V gene, CDR1 is MDHEN and CDR2 is SYDVKM. The ends were cut back, 6 bases at V and 1 base at J, with 3 bases in the middle. CDR3 region: CASRQNTEAFF. CDR3 DNA sequence: TGTGCCAGCAGACAGAACACTGAAGCTTTCTTT.

V usage is TRBV30 and J usage is TRBJ2-3; 7 nucleotides line up with TRBD1. V gave up 0 bases and J gave up 2 bases; unmatched junction bases: 5. This CDR3 has 15 residues. Germline CDR1 and CDR2: GTSNPN and SVGIG (reference sequence). CDR3 amino acids: CAWSVPQGVTDTQYF. The CDR3 DNA follows: TGTGCCTGGAGTGTACCCCAGGGGGTCACAGATACGCAGTATTTT.